The rows below give T cell receptor beta chains drawn from one sample of a study of CD8 T cells in Susac syndrome. Each CDR3 protein gets one entry after TCRdb re-called the immunoSEQ multiplex PCR reads with MiXCR. The sample gives about 29,000 distinct CDR3 sequences, around 95% of which show up once; 0.27% is in the top ten. What was sequenced was CD8+ T cells from PBMCs. The receptors shown here come from a human donor in good health. CDR3s include the opening cysteine and the closing phenylalanine or tryptophan. The order of the fields is J gene, D gene, clone size, V gene, CDR3 DNA, CDR3 protein. The D gene is left open where the match is weak. Part of the rows lack a size; the others show once, few, many or a class for expanded clones.

J gene: TRBJ2-7
D gene: TRBD2
clone size: .
V gene: TRBV7-9
CDR3 DNA: TGTGCCAGCAGCTTATCGGGACTAGCGGGGGTGGAGCAGTACTTC
CDR3 protein: CASSLSGLAGVEQYF

J gene: TRBJ1-5
D gene: .
clone size: .
V gene: TRBV4-3
CDR3 DNA: TGCGCCAGCAGCCAAGGAGTAACAGCCGCCCAGCATTTT
CDR3 protein: CASSQGVTAAQHF

J gene: TRBJ1-2
D gene: .
clone size: .
V gene: TRBV7-9
CDR3 DNA: TGTGCCAGCAGCTTCCCCCAATCGGGAAGCTATGGCTACACCTTC
CDR3 protein: CASSFPQSGSYGYTF

J gene: TRBJ1-5
D gene: .
clone size: .
V gene: TRBV20-1
CDR3 DNA: TGCAGTGCTAGAGATCGACTTTTTTCGGAGGCCGATCAGCCCCAGCATTTT
CDR3 protein: CSARDRLFSEADQPQHF

J gene: TRBJ1-2
D gene: TRBD1
clone size: .
V gene: TRBV29-1
CDR3 DNA: TGCAGCGTGGACAGGGGGCGAAATGGCTACACCTTC
CDR3 protein: CSVDRGRNGYTF

J gene: TRBJ1-5
D gene: TRBD1
clone size: .
V gene: TRBV12-3/TRBV12-4
CDR3 DNA: TGTGCCAGCAGTCCACCCGGGACAGGGGGCTTCTGGAGCAATCAGCCCCAGCATTTT
CDR3 protein: CASSPPGTGGFWSNQPQHF

J gene: TRBJ2-7
D gene: .
clone size: .
V gene: TRBV25-1
CDR3 DNA: TGTGCCAGCCTGGACCCCCTGACGAACTTCCAGTACTTC
CDR3 protein: CASLDPLTNFQYF

J gene: TRBJ1-1
D gene: TRBD1
clone size: .
V gene: TRBV27
CDR3 DNA: TGTGCCAGCAGTCCCAAGACAGGGGGGGCCGTTGACACTGAAGCTTTCTTT
CDR3 protein: CASSPKTGGAVDTEAFF

J gene: TRBJ2-7
D gene: .
clone size: .
V gene: TRBV29-1
CDR3 DNA: TGCAGCGTTGTACCCTTCGCAGGGGTGGTGTCTAACGGGTACGAGCAGTACTTC
CDR3 protein: CSVVPFAGVVSNGYEQYF

J gene: TRBJ2-1
D gene: .
clone size: .
V gene: TRBV7-9
CDR3 DNA: TGTGCCAGCAGCTTAGCGCCTGATGAGCAGTTCTTC
CDR3 protein: CASSLAPDEQFF

J gene: TRBJ2-2
D gene: .
clone size: .
V gene: TRBV3-1
CDR3 DNA: TGTGCCAGCAGCCTAGACCAGGGTCGCACCGGGGAGCTGTTTTTT
CDR3 protein: CASSLDQGRTGELFF

J gene: TRBJ2-7
D gene: TRBD1
clone size: few
V gene: TRBV7-9
CDR3 DNA: TGTGCCAGCAGCCCTCCCGGGACAGGGGGAGGCGAGCAGTACTTC
CDR3 protein: CASSPPGTGGGEQYF

J gene: TRBJ1-2
D gene: TRBD1
clone size: .
V gene: TRBV29-1
CDR3 DNA: TGCACCACGACAGGGGACTATGGCTACACCTTC
CDR3 protein: CTTTGDYGYTF

J gene: TRBJ2-3
D gene: TRBD2
clone size: .
V gene: TRBV12-3/TRBV12-4
CDR3 DNA: TGTGCCAGCAGTTTTCTAGCGGGGGGTATCACAGATACGCAGTATTTT
CDR3 protein: CASSFLAGGITDTQYF

J gene: TRBJ1-1
D gene: .
clone size: .
V gene: TRBV10-1
CDR3 DNA: TGCGCCAGCAGTGACCCAGGGTCGAACACTGAAGCTTTCTTT
CDR3 protein: CASSDPGSNTEAFF

J gene: TRBJ1-1
D gene: .
clone size: once
V gene: TRBV7-2
CDR3 DNA: TGTGCCAGCAGCGCATCGCAGCCTCGGGTCCCTCCCTTAAACACTGAAGCTTTCTTT
CDR3 protein: CASSASQPRVPPLNTEAFF

J gene: TRBJ2-7
D gene: TRBD2
clone size: .
V gene: TRBV27
CDR3 DNA: TGTGCCAGCAGCCCCTCGACTAGCGGGGACTACGAGCAGTACTTC
CDR3 protein: CASSPSTSGDYEQYF

J gene: TRBJ2-5
D gene: .
clone size: .
V gene: TRBV4-3
CDR3 DNA: TGCGCCAGCAGCCAAGCGGGGCCTCTTTTTGGGGGGAGTTTACAAGAGACCCAGTACTTC
CDR3 protein: CASSQAGPLFGGSLQETQYF

J gene: TRBJ1-1
D gene: TRBD1
clone size: .
V gene: TRBV7-9
CDR3 DNA: TGTGCCAGCAGCTTACCCCTAGGACAGGGGGGGACTGAAGCTTTCTTT
CDR3 protein: CASSLPLGQGGTEAFF

J gene: TRBJ2-1
D gene: .
clone size: .
V gene: TRBV7-9
CDR3 DNA: TGTGCCAGCAGCTTCGGGCGGGGGCCTTCCCATGAGCAGTTCTTC
CDR3 protein: CASSFGRGPSHEQFF

J gene: TRBJ2-3
D gene: .
clone size: .
V gene: TRBV4-3
CDR3 DNA: TGCGCCAGCAGCCAAGATCGGGCAGGGAGCACAGATACGCAGTATTTT
CDR3 protein: CASSQDRAGSTDTQYF

J gene: TRBJ2-1
D gene: .
clone size: .
V gene: TRBV6-2/TRBV6-3
CDR3 DNA: TGTGCCAGCTCCGCGAATGAGCAGTTCTTC
CDR3 protein: CASSANEQFF

J gene: TRBJ2-1
D gene: .
clone size: .
V gene: TRBV10-3
CDR3 DNA: TGTGCCATCAGTGACCTGACCGGGGCCAATGAGCAGTTCTTC
CDR3 protein: CAISDLTGANEQFF

J gene: TRBJ1-3
D gene: .
clone size: .
V gene: TRBV5-1
CDR3 DNA: TGCGCCAGCAGCTTAGATGGATCTGGAAACACCATATATTTT
CDR3 protein: CASSLDGSGNTIYF

J gene: TRBJ1-2
D gene: .
clone size: .
V gene: TRBV29-1
CDR3 DNA: TGCAGCGTCGCGACAGGAGAATGGGGCTACACCTTC
CDR3 protein: CSVATGEWGYTF

J gene: TRBJ2-5
D gene: TRBD2
clone size: .
V gene: TRBV10-3
CDR3 DNA: TGTGCCATCAGTGTTCGCGGGGGGCCTTTAGAGACCCAGTACTTC
CDR3 protein: CAISVRGGPLETQYF

J gene: TRBJ2-5
D gene: TRBD2
clone size: .
V gene: TRBV11-2
CDR3 DNA: TGTGCCAGCAGCCCTCGGGAGGGTTGGGAGACCCAGTACTTC
CDR3 protein: CASSPREGWETQYF

J gene: TRBJ1-6
D gene: TRBD1
clone size: .
V gene: TRBV7-9
CDR3 DNA: TGTGCCAGCAGCTCCAGTGGACAGGAATGGGGTTCACCCCTCCACTTT
CDR3 protein: CASSSSGQEWGSPLHF

J gene: TRBJ1-2
D gene: TRBD1
clone size: once
V gene: TRBV7-9
CDR3 DNA: TGTGCCAGCAGCTTAGGACAGGGGGTGGAAGGCTACACCTTC
CDR3 protein: CASSLGQGVEGYTF

J gene: TRBJ1-5
D gene: .
clone size: .
V gene: TRBV7-7
CDR3 DNA: TGTGCTAGCAGCTATCAAGGACAGAATAGCAATCAGCCCCAGCATTTT
CDR3 protein: CASSYQGQNSNQPQHF

J gene: TRBJ2-7
D gene: TRBD1
clone size: .
V gene: TRBV19
CDR3 DNA: TGTGCCAGTAGTCTACAGGGGTTCGACGAGCAGTACTTC
CDR3 protein: CASSLQGFDEQYF

J gene: TRBJ2-7
D gene: .
clone size: .
V gene: TRBV14
CDR3 DNA: TGTGCCAGCAGCCAAGATGCAGGCAGTAGCCGTGGGGAGCAGTACTTC
CDR3 protein: CASSQDAGSSRGEQYF

J gene: TRBJ2-7
D gene: TRBD2
clone size: .
V gene: TRBV7-9
CDR3 DNA: TGTGCCAGCAGCTTAGGGAGCGGGGGCGCTTTCTCCTACGAGCAGTACTTC
CDR3 protein: CASSLGSGGAFSYEQYF

J gene: TRBJ2-3
D gene: TRBD1
clone size: .
V gene: TRBV2
CDR3 DNA: TGTGCCAGCAGCCACCCGGGACAGGGGCCAGATACGCAGTATTTT
CDR3 protein: CASSHPGQGPDTQYF

J gene: TRBJ2-7
D gene: .
clone size: .
V gene: TRBV11-2
CDR3 DNA: TGTGCCAGCAGCTTAGCACAGGGTAACCCGCGAACCTACGAGCAGTACTTC
CDR3 protein: CASSLAQGNPRTYEQYF

J gene: TRBJ2-7
D gene: .
clone size: .
V gene: TRBV2
CDR3 DNA: TGTGCCAGCAGTCTACAGGGTTACGAGCAGTACTTC
CDR3 protein: CASSLQGYEQYF

J gene: TRBJ1-6
D gene: TRBD1
clone size: .
V gene: TRBV12-3/TRBV12-4
CDR3 DNA: TGTGCCAGCAGTTTAGCCTGGGGACAGGGAAATTCACCCCTCCACTTT
CDR3 protein: CASSLAWGQGNSPLHF

J gene: TRBJ2-5
D gene: .
clone size: .
V gene: TRBV13
CDR3 DNA: TGTGCCAGCAGTTATACGGGGGGCGCCCACCAAGAGACCCAGTACTTC
CDR3 protein: CASSYTGGAHQETQYF

J gene: TRBJ1-2
D gene: .
clone size: few
V gene: TRBV6-2/TRBV6-3
CDR3 DNA: TGTGCCAGCAGTTACTCCGGACAGACCTATGGCTACACCTTC
CDR3 protein: CASSYSGQTYGYTF

J gene: TRBJ2-7
D gene: .
clone size: .
V gene: TRBV5-6
CDR3 DNA: TGTGCCAGCAGCTTGGAATCCCAGGGGTACTACGAGCAGTACTTC
CDR3 protein: CASSLESQGYYEQYF

J gene: TRBJ2-5
D gene: .
clone size: .
V gene: TRBV6-5
CDR3 DNA: TGTGCCAGCAGTTACGCCGGAACCCAAGAGACCCAGTACTTC
CDR3 protein: CASSYAGTQETQYF

J gene: TRBJ2-7
D gene: .
clone size: .
V gene: TRBV29-1
CDR3 DNA: TGCAGCTCTCAACAGGGCTACGAGCAGTACTTC
CDR3 protein: CSSQQGYEQYF

J gene: TRBJ2-7
D gene: .
clone size: .
V gene: TRBV12-5
CDR3 DNA: TGTGCTAGTGGTTTGAGAGGAGGTCTCCCCGTCGAGCAGTACTTC
CDR3 protein: CASGLRGGLPVEQYF

J gene: TRBJ2-7
D gene: .
clone size: few
V gene: TRBV19
CDR3 DNA: TGTGCCAGTAGTATTTTCAGCGGGCAGTCCTACGAGCAGTACTTC
CDR3 protein: CASSIFSGQSYEQYF

J gene: TRBJ2-7
D gene: TRBD1
clone size: .
V gene: TRBV7-2
CDR3 DNA: TGTGCCAGCAGTGCCGACAGGGGGCGTGAGTACGAGCAGTACTTC
CDR3 protein: CASSADRGREYEQYF

J gene: TRBJ1-5
D gene: .
clone size: .
V gene: TRBV6-2/TRBV6-3
CDR3 DNA: TGTGCCAGCAGCCGAGGGGTGAGCAATCAGCCCCAGCATTTT
CDR3 protein: CASSRGVSNQPQHF

J gene: TRBJ1-2
D gene: .
clone size: once
V gene: TRBV6-5
CDR3 DNA: TGTGCCAGCAGATCCGACAGAAGCTATGGCTACACCTTC
CDR3 protein: CASRSDRSYGYTF

J gene: TRBJ1-1
D gene: .
clone size: .
V gene: TRBV3-1
CDR3 DNA: TGTGCCAGCAGCTGCTGGGAGAACACTGAAGCTTTCTTT
CDR3 protein: CASSCWENTEAFF

J gene: TRBJ2-2
D gene: .
clone size: .
V gene: TRBV11-3
CDR3 DNA: TGTGCCAGCAGCGCAAGTATGAGGACAGAGCACACCGGGGAGCTGTTTTTT
CDR3 protein: CASSASMRTEHTGELFF